These 4 T cell receptor beta chains were sequenced from one sample in a study of shared clonotypes between healthy human individuals. The data were produced by immunoSEQ multiplex PCR, yet TCRdb's version contains in-frame clones alone and is incomplete. In the table there are about 1.1 million clones, approximately 80% of which are singletons. The sequencing input was memory CD4+ T cells from PBMCs. Subset of the sample: CD45RA-negative fraction. The receptors derive from a man between 18 and 29 years old in good health. Some clones in this sample may be carry-over from other donors' samples.

The chain is built from TRBV7-6 and TRBJ2-1; D is possibly TRBD1 or TRBD2 (6 bases each). V lost 1 base to trimming and J lost 13 bases, with 14 bases between them. The CDR3 length is 13 residues. The V gene's germline CDR1 is SGHVS and CDR2 FNYEAQ. CDR3 DNA: TGTGCCAGCAGCTTAGAGTTGGGGGGCCCTCAGTTCTTC. Translating it yields CASSLELGGPQFF.

The CDR3 DNA sequence: TGTGCCAGCAGAAGACGGGGACAGGGTCGGTCTGAAGCTTTCTTT. As protein: CASRRRGQGRSEAFF. The chain combines TRBV28 with TRBJ1-1; 9 nucleotides align to TRBD1. With 6 bases clipped from V and 6 bases from J, the junction kept 11 bases outside the gene matches. CDR1 MDHEN and CDR2 SYDVKM come from the germline V gene. The length of the CDR3 is 15 residues.

J is TRBJ1-1 and V is TRBV7-9; D remains ambiguous. The CDR3 totals 14 residues. Germline V gene data show CDR1 as SEHNR and CDR2 as FQNEAQ (reference sequence). V lost 1 base to trimming and J lost 11 bases, with 17 bases between them. CDR3 nucleotide sequence: TGTGCCAGCAGCTTAGGACACCCCGCGGAGGAGGCTTTCTTT. This gives the protein CASSLGHPAEEAFF.

The rearrangement links TRBV7-8 to TRBJ1-1, with a possible D match to TRBD1 (6 bases). Germline assignment: CDR1 SGHVS and CDR2 FQNEAQ. The CDR3 consists of 17 residues. V lost 5 bases and J 0 bases, leaving 19 bases between the germline ends. The CDR3 reads CASSPRRDNLMNTEAFF. The CDR3, as DNA: TGTGCCAGCAGCCCCAGACGGGACAATCTAATGAACACTGAAGCTTTCTTT.